A single sample is the source of the 29 T cell receptor beta chains below, sequenced in a study of blood T cell repertoires in COVID-19. This table comes from immunoSEQ multiplex PCR, and its TCRdb copy is limited to in-frame clones, with some not included. Here the sample spans 650,000 to 800,000 clones, approximately 90% being singletons. The sample consisted of peripheral blood. The receptors here all came from a woman in her late teens or twenties with acute or convalescent COVID-19.

In nucleotides, the CDR3 is TGTGCCAGCAGCTTGGGAGTAATCGTGGATGGCTACACCTTC. This sequence encodes CASSLGVIVDGYTF. The chain couples TRBV7-9 to TRBJ1-2; unclear D gene. The CDR3 consists of 14 residues. V was shortened by 3 bases and J by 6 bases, with 14 bases between the two germline ends. CDR1 and CDR2 (germline): SEHNR, FQNEAQ (reference sequence).

This clone has a handful of counts. This sample includes further DNA sequences coding for the same CDR3. The CDR3 nucleotides read TGTGCCAGCAGCCTTACAGAGAACACTGAAGCTTTCTTT. This translates into CASSLTENTEAFF. This chain links TRBV6-5 with TRBJ1-1; no definite D call. The germline CDR1 and CDR2 sequences are MNHEY and SVGAGI. Trimming left V 6 bases short and J 1 base short, with 9 bases between. The CDR3 contains 13 residues.

The chain couples TRBV27 to TRBJ1-2; 7 bases match TRBD1. The germline V gene has CDR1 MNHEY and CDR2 SMNVEV (reference sequence). V lost 11 bases to trimming and J lost 5 bases; unmatched junction nucleotides: 17. CDR3 length: 15 amino acids. In nucleotides, the CDR3 is TGTGCCCCCCGTAGGAGGGGGCGTTTGGTTTATGGCTACACCTTC. It specifies CAPRRRGRLVYGYTF.

The genes are TRBV27 and TRBJ2-2; no clear D gene. Germline V lookup: CDR1 MNHEY, CDR2 SMNVEV (reference sequence). CDR3 length: 14 residues. Trimming cost V 5 bases and J 6 bases, with 13 bases left between them. The CDR3 here is CASSKLPVAGELFF. In DNA, the CDR3 is TGTGCCAGCAGTAAGTTACCAGTGGCCGGGGAGCTGTTTTTT.

This sequence joins TRBV4-1 and TRBJ1-2, with TRBD1 matching over 9 bases. The V gene end was trimmed by 0 bases and the J gene end by 3 bases; junction bases not matched to a gene: 5. The CDR3 loop spans 16 amino acids. Germline CDR1 and CDR2: MGHRA and YSYEKL. In DNA, the CDR3 is TGCGCCAGCAGCCAAGAGGACAGGGGATGGGACTATGGCTACACCTTC. As protein: CASSQEDRGWDYGYTF.

V is TRBV7-9 and J is TRBJ1-2, with D hard to call. V was cut by 5 bases and J by 8 bases, with 9 bases left in between. This CDR3 is 11 amino acids long. Germline CDR1 and CDR2: SEHNR and FQNEAQ (reference sequence). CDR3 DNA sequence: TGTGCCAGCAGCCTCTCAGGAGGCTACACCTTC. This translates into CASSLSGGYTF.

The chain carries TRBV6-4 and TRBJ1-2; D is uncertain. The CDR3 spans 13 residues. Trimming cost V 6 bases and J 3 bases, with 11 bases left between them. CDR1 is MRHNA and CDR2 is SNTAGT in the germline V gene. The CDR3 DNA reads as TGTGCCAGCAGCCCGAACGGGTACTATGGCTACACCTTC. Its protein is CASSPNGYYGYTF.

The chain links TRBV5-1 to TRBJ1-1; 9 bases line up with TRBD1. CDR3 length equals 15 residues. Per the germline V gene, CDR1 is SGHRS and CDR2 is YFSETQ. With V trimmed by 4 bases and J by 2 bases, 6 bases remained unmatched. The CDR3 nucleotides are TGCGCCAGCAGCGGACAGGGGTTAGGAAACACTGAAGCTTTCTTT. Translated, it gives CASSGQGLGNTEAFF.

The CDR3 DNA sequence: TGTGCCAGCAGTGATTGGGACACCGCCTACGAGCAGTACTTC. Encoded protein: CASSDWDTAYEQYF. The chain combines TRBV2 with TRBJ2-7; D is perhaps TRBD1 (6 bases). V lost 3 bases, J lost 2 bases, and 11 bases lay in between. Germline V gene data show CDR1 as SNHLY and CDR2 as FYNNEI. The CDR3 is made up of 14 amino acids. The complete variable domain, with remaining parts taken from reference TRBV2 and TRBJ2-7, reads EPEVTQTPSHQVTQMGQEVILRCVPISNHLYFYWYRQILGQKVEFLVSFYNNEISEKSEIFDDQFSVERPDGSNFTLKIRSTKLEDSAMYFCASSDWDTAYEQYFGPGTRLTVT.

The V and J genes are TRBV9 and TRBJ2-3; no definite D call. V was shortened by 0 bases and J by 2 bases, with 7 bases between the two germline ends. Germline CDR1 reads SGDLS; CDR2 reads YYNGEE. The CDR3 runs to 14 residues. The CDR3 loop is CASSVGAYTDTQYF. The CDR3 region has the DNA TGTGCCAGCAGCGTAGGGGCCTACACAGATACGCAGTATTTT.

This clone has a single count. CDR3 loop: CASSAPAGYGYTF. In DNA, the CDR3 is TGTGCCAGCAGTGCCCCGGCAGGCTATGGCTACACCTTC. The V gene is TRBV2, the J gene TRBJ1-2; no firm D call. This CDR3 has 13 amino acids. The V and J ends lost 4 bases and 4 bases respectively, with 10 bases between them. Per germline, CDR1 SNHLY and CDR2 FYNNEI.

This chain connects TRBV9 to TRBJ1-2; D is ambiguous. CDR3 length equals 11 residues. Trimming pared 5 bases from V and 6 bases from J, leaving 8 bases between. CDR1 is SGDLS and CDR2 is YYNGEE in the germline V gene. CDR3 DNA sequence: TGTGCCAGCAGACTTGCGGATGGCTACACCTTC. This translates into CASRLADGYTF. Supplemented by reference TRBV9 and TRBJ1-2, the full variable domain reads DSGVTQTPKHLITATGQRVTLRCSPRSGDLSVYWYQQSLDQGLQFLIQYYNGEERAKGNILERFSAQQFPDLHSELNLSSLELGDSALYFCASRLADGYTFGSGTRLTVV.

V and J are TRBV7-2 and TRBJ2-5; 7 bases line up with TRBD1. The germline V gene encodes CDR1 SGHTA and CDR2 FQGNSA. This CDR3 contains 15 residues. Germline trimming cut 2 bases from V and 5 bases from J; bases unmatched to any gene: 8. In DNA form, the CDR3 reads TGTGCCAGCAGCTTAAGGGGGCGGATAGGGGAGACCCAGTACTTC. Protein sequence: CASSLRGRIGETQYF.

V usage is TRBV19 and J usage is TRBJ2-7; 10 bases are shared with TRBD1. Per the germline V gene, CDR1 is LNHDA and CDR2 is SQIVND (reference sequence). CDR3 length equals 14 residues. V lost 6 bases, J lost 7 bases, and 9 bases stayed unmatched. The CDR3 sequence is CASRAGTGVREQYF. The DNA of the CDR3 is TGTGCCAGTAGAGCCGGGACAGGGGTCCGGGAGCAGTACTTC. Full variable domain (outside the CDR3, taken from reference TRBV19 and TRBJ2-7): DGGITQSPKYLFRKEGQNVTLSCEQNLNHDAMYWYRQDPGQGLRLIYYSQIVNDFQKGDIAEGYSVSREKKESFPLTVTSAQKNPTAFYLCASRAGTGVREQYFGPGTRLTVT.

The sample holds a few counts of this clone. The chain employs TRBV6-4 and TRBJ2-1, with 9 bases aligning to TRBD2. The V segment lost 3 bases and the J segment 7 bases; nucleotides outside the gene matches: 7. Germline loops: CDR1 MRHNA, CDR2 SNTAGT. The CDR3 is made up of 15 amino acids. For the CDR3, the DNA is TGTGCCAGCAGTGATCGCGGGGGGGCCAGTAATGAGCAGTTCTTC. Translation: CASSDRGGASNEQFF.

The V and J genes are TRBV5-1 and TRBJ2-7, with 9 bases that match TRBD1. Per the germline V gene, CDR1 is SGHRS and CDR2 is YFSETQ. The CDR3 totals 14 residues. Trimming removed 4 bases from V and 1 base from J; junction bases left unmatched: 3. The CDR3 is CASSGQGLSYEQYF. The CDR3 region has the DNA TGCGCCAGCAGCGGACAGGGGTTATCCTACGAGCAGTACTTC.

The V call is TRBV9, the J call TRBJ2-3; weak D call: TRBD1 (6 bases). Germline V gene lookup returns CDR1 SGDLS and CDR2 YYNGEE. The germline V and J ends were trimmed by 2 bases and 4 bases, with 14 bases remaining between them. This CDR3 has 15 residues. The DNA for the CDR3 is TGTGCCAGCAGCGTGGGGGCAGGGTACGCAGATACGCAGTATTTT. Translated: CASSVGAGYADTQYF. Full variable domain (missing parts from reference TRBV9 and TRBJ2-3): DSGVTQTPKHLITATGQRVTLRCSPRSGDLSVYWYQQSLDQGLQFLIQYYNGEERAKGNILERFSAQQFPDLHSELNLSSLELGDSALYFCASSVGAGYADTQYFGPGTRLTVL.

The rearrangement links TRBV5-6 to TRBJ1-5; perhaps TRBD1 as D (6 bases). Germline assignment: CDR1 SGHDT and CDR2 YYEEEE. The CDR3 is made up of 14 amino acids. The V end lost 2 bases, the J end lost 5 bases, and 11 bases lay between the germline ends. CDR3 DNA: TGTGCCAGCAGCTTAGGGGGTTTCGATCAGCCCCAGCATTTT. Translated, it gives CASSLGGFDQPQHF.

The chain joins TRBV7-8 to TRBJ1-4; D remains unclear. The V end was cut by 7 bases, the J end by 5 bases, with 20 bases between. CDR3 length: 16 residues. Per germline, CDR1 SGHVS and CDR2 FQNEAQ. CDR3 loop: CASTISRLPGNEKLFF. The CDR3 DNA reads TGTGCCAGCACCATAAGCCGCTTACCGGGGAATGAAAAACTGTTTTTT.

The CDR3 reads CASSRSGTGSSTQYF. CDR3 nucleotide sequence: TGTGCCAGCAGCCGTTCCGGGACAGGGTCCTCCACGCAGTATTTT. The chain uses TRBV7-3 and TRBJ2-3; 9 nucleotides match TRBD1. The CDR3 is 15 residues long. The germline V gene encodes CDR1 SGHTA and CDR2 FQGTGA. J gave up 9 bases and V 5 bases, and 12 bases lay outside the gene matches.

The V and J genes are TRBV9 and TRBJ2-7, with D unclear. The CDR3 is 14 residues long. Germline CDR1 SGDLS, CDR2 YYNGEE. Trimming took 5 bases from V and 7 from J, leaving 19 bases between them. The CDR3 here is CASSSAPESREQYF. The CDR3 nucleotides read TGTGCCAGCAGTTCCGCGCCGGAGTCGAGGGAGCAGTACTTC.

The chain joins TRBV10-3 to TRBJ2-7; 7 bases match TRBD2. J was trimmed by 2 bases and V by 1 base; bases with no gene match: 8. There are 16 residues in the CDR3. Per the germline V gene, CDR1 is ENHRY and CDR2 is SYGVKD. DNA of the CDR3: TGTGCCATCAGTGAGTACGGGGAGCGGGGCGCCTACGAGCAGTACTTC. Its protein product is CAISEYGERGAYEQYF.

CDR3 protein: CASSPYSIPNPGAFF. CDR3 sequence (DNA): TGTGCCAGCAGCCCGTACAGTATACCCAACCCTGGGGCTTTCTTT. The chain links TRBV14 to TRBJ1-1; D remains unclear. V shed 4 bases and J shed 11 bases, with 23 bases lying between them. CDR3 length: 15 amino acids. Germline V gene data show CDR1 as SGHDN and CDR2 as FVKESK.

The rearrangement links TRBV6-5 to TRBJ1-1; maybe TRBD1 (6 bases). The CDR3 is 14 amino acids. With 6 bases removed from V and 0 bases from J, the gap between germline ends came to 11 bases. Looked up from germline, CDR1 is MNHEY and CDR2 is SVGAGI. The CDR3 loop reads CASRANRVNTEAFF. CDR3 sequence (DNA): TGTGCCAGCAGGGCAAACAGGGTGAACACTGAAGCTTTCTTT.

V usage is TRBV7-2 and J usage is TRBJ1-5; perhaps TRBD1 as D (6 bases). CDR1 SGHTA and CDR2 FQGNSA come from the germline V gene. Trimming removed 1 base from V and 7 bases from J, with 14 bases in between. CDR3 length: 15 residues. CDR3 DNA: TGTGCCAGCAGCTTAGGGGTCAACAGGGTCCAGCCCCAGCATTTT. It codes for CASSLGVNRVQPQHF.

J is TRBJ2-1 and V is TRBV23-1; 11 bases line up with TRBD2. TRBV23-1 is recorded as an ORF, its role being uncertain. The V gene end was trimmed by 0 bases and the J gene end by 7 bases; junction bases not matched to a gene: 11. The CDR3 is 18 residues long. In DNA, the CDR3 is TGCGCCAGCAGTCAATCGAGGGTAGCGGGGGGGCCGGAGAATGAGCAGTTCTTC. Translated, it gives CASSQSRVAGGPENEQFF.

As for this clone: Other DNA sequences of this sample code for an identical CDR3. The chain combines TRBV4-1 with TRBJ2-7; TRBD2 matches at 9 bases. V lost 4 bases, J lost 0 bases, and 4 bases stayed unmatched. Germline V gene lookup returns CDR1 MGHRA and CDR2 YSYEKL. The CDR3 spans 15 residues. The CDR3 DNA follows: TGCGCCAGCAGCCGTATAGCGGGGGACTCCTACGAGCAGTACTTC. Translated, it gives CASSRIAGDSYEQYF.

This rearrangement joins TRBV5-4 to TRBJ1-1; D is unclear. V was shortened by 2 bases and J by 1 base, with 6 bases between the two germline ends. Looked up from germline, CDR1 is SGHNT and CDR2 is YYREEE (reference sequence). The CDR3 extends over 13 amino acids. The CDR3 nucleotides are TGTGCCAGCAGCTTTTCAGGGAACACTGAAGCTTTCTTT. Residues: CASSFSGNTEAFF.

The chain couples TRBV7-9 to TRBJ2-1; no reliable D call. In germline, CDR1 is SEHNR, CDR2 FQNEAQ (reference sequence). Trimming shortened V by 11 bases and J by 7 bases, and 21 bases separated the two germline ends. The CDR3 covers 14 residues. CDR3 DNA sequence: TGTGCCGGAGCCCCCCACCGAATAAAAAATGAGCAGTTCTTC. Translated, it gives CAGAPHRIKNEQFF.